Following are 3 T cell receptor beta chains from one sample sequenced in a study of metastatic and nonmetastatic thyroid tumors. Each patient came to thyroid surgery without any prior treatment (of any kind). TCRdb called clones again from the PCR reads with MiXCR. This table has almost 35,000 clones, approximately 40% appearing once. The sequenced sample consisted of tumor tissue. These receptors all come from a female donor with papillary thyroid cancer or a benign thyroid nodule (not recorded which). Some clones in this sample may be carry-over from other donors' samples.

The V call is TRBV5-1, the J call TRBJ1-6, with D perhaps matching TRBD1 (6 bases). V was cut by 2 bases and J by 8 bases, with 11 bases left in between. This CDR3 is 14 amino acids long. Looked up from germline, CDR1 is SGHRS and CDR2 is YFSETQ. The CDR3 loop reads CASSFRGIDSPLHF. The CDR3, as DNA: TGCGCCAGCAGCTTCAGGGGAATAGATTCACCCCTCCACTTT. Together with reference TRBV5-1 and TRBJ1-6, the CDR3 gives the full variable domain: KAGVTQTPRYLIKTRGQQVTLSCSPISGHRSVSWYQQTPGQGLQFLFEYFSETQRNKGNFPGRFSGRQFSNSRSEMNVSTLELGDSALYLCASSFRGIDSPLHFGNGTRLTVT.

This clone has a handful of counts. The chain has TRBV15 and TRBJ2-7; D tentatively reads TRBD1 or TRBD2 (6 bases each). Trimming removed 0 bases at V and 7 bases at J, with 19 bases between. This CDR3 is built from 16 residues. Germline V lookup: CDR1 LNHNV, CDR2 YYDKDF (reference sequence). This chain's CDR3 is CATSRDRAGQVAEQYF. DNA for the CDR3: TGTGCCACCAGCAGAGATCGGGCGGGACAAGTGGCAGAGCAGTACTTC. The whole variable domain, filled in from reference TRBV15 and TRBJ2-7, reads DAMVIQNPRYQVTQFGKPVTLSCSQTLNHNVMYWYQQKSSQAPKLLFHYYDKDFNNEADTPDNFQSRRPNTSFCFLDIRSPGLGDTAMYLCATSRDRAGQVAEQYFGPGTRLTVT.

The CDR3 is CASRTSGSSGANVLTF. The CDR3, as DNA: TGTGCCAGTAGGACTAGCGGGAGCTCTGGGGCCAACGTCCTGACTTTC. The V call is TRBV19, the J call TRBJ2-6; TRBD2 matches 12 bases. CDR1 LNHDA and CDR2 SQIVND come from the germline V gene (reference sequence). Trimming at V came to 6 bases and at J to 0 bases, leaving 0 bases not matched to a gene. The CDR3 sequence is 16 residues long.